These 15 T cell receptor beta chains originate from one sample sequenced in a study of shared clonotypes between healthy human individuals. Only in-frame clones appear in the TCRdb table, and some are missing; sequencing was by immunoSEQ multiplex PCR. The table lists 1.5 million to 2.5 million clones, just under 95% of them singletons. Naive CD8 cells lacked CD45RO and underwent positive selection for CCR7, leaving out terminally differentiated effector memory CD45RA+ cells. The specimen was naive CD8+ T cells sorted from blood. The receptors come from a man younger than 35 in good health.

The chain joins TRBV10-3 to TRBJ1-2; D gene unclear. Trimming cost V 9 bases and J 3 bases, with 14 bases left between them. CDR3 size: 13 residues. CDR1 is ENHRY, CDR2 SYGVKD, per germline. In DNA, the CDR3 is TGTGCCATTTGGACGGGAGGCGACTATGGCTACACCTTC. It codes for CAIWTGGDYGYTF.

On this clone itself: The sample has other DNA sequences that encode this CDR3 too. The rearrangement joins TRBV4-3 to TRBJ2-7; 11 bases are a match to TRBD2. J was trimmed by 7 bases and V by 0 bases; bases with no gene match: 5. The CDR3 runs to 15 residues. Germline V gives CDR1 LGHNA, CDR2 YSLEER. CDR3 residues: CASSQDRTSGREQYF. CDR3 DNA: TGCGCCAGCAGCCAAGATCGCACTAGCGGGAGAGAGCAGTACTTC.

The genes are TRBV6-1 and TRBJ1-6; tentative D call: TRBD1 (6 bases). The CDR3 has 17 amino acids. Germline values: CDR1 MNHNS, CDR2 SASEGT. Trimming left V 2 bases short and J 0 bases short, with 11 bases between. The CDR3 is CASSERTVSSYNSPLHF. The CDR3 DNA reads as TGTGCCAGCAGTGAACGGACAGTGAGCTCCTATAATTCACCCCTCCACTTT.

V is TRBV4-1 and J is TRBJ2-3; D not resolved. Trimming left V 1 base short and J 2 bases short, with 10 bases between. Germline V CDR1 and CDR2: MGHRA, YSYEKL. This CDR3 is built from 15 residues. The CDR3: CASSQGLWATDTQYF. The CDR3 region has the DNA TGCGCCAGCAGCCAAGGGCTGTGGGCCACAGATACGCAGTATTTT.

The V and J genes are TRBV4-2 and TRBJ2-7, with 9 bases matching TRBD2. V dropped 0 bases and J dropped 5; count of bases not matched to a gene: 14. The CDR3 sequence is 18 residues long. Germline V lookup: CDR1 LGHNA, CDR2 YNFKEQ. Written as DNA, the CDR3 is TGTGCCAGCAGCCAAGATGTAGCCCGGGCTAGCGGGGCACACGAGCAGTACTTC. Protein sequence: CASSQDVARASGAHEQYF.

The CDR3 sequence is CASSPTGGSNEQYF. The CDR3 nucleotides read TGTGCCAGCAGCCCGACAGGGGGCTCTAACGAGCAGTACTTC. The V call is TRBV7-9, the J call TRBJ2-7; 10 nucleotides line up with TRBD1. CDR3 length equals 14 residues. J lost 5 bases, V lost 5 bases, and 6 bases had no gene match. Germline CDR1 and CDR2: SEHNR and FQNEAQ (reference sequence).

This sequence joins TRBV7-9 and TRBJ2-5, with TRBD2 as a possible D gene (6 bases). Germline V gene lookup returns CDR1 SEHNR and CDR2 FQNEAQ (reference sequence). V lost 3 bases and J 5 bases, leaving 25 bases between the germline ends. The length of the CDR3 is 18 residues. The CDR3 region is CASSFPALTGTWEETQYF. CDR3 nucleotide sequence: TGTGCCAGCAGCTTCCCGGCCTTAACCGGGACTTGGGAGGAGACCCAGTACTTC. The full variable domain, completed using reference TRBV7-9 and TRBJ2-5, is DTGVSQNPRHKITKRGQNVTFRCDPISEHNRLYWYRQTLGQGPEFLTYFQNEAQLEKSRLLSDRFSAERPKGSFSTLEIQRTEQGDSAMYLCASSFPALTGTWEETQYFGPGTRLLVL.

This clone was seen a handful of times. The gene calls are TRBV13 and TRBJ2-7; 12 nucleotides line up with TRBD2. V lost 5 bases to trimming and J lost 4 bases; unmatched junction nucleotides: 9. This CDR3 region has 16 residues. Germline V lookup: CDR1 PRHDT, CDR2 FYEKMQ (reference sequence). The chain's CDR3 is CASSQFLAGGLYEQYF. In nucleotides, the CDR3 is TGTGCCAGCAGCCAATTCCTAGCGGGGGGGCTGTACGAGCAGTACTTC.

CDR3 DNA sequence: TGTGCCAGCAGTCTAGGACAGACTTACTATGGCTACACCTTC. This encodes CASSLGQTYYGYTF. The chain joins TRBV5-4 to TRBJ1-2; D might be TRBD1 (6 bases). Trimming removed 5 bases at V and 3 bases at J, with 14 bases between. Germline lookup yields CDR1 SGHNT and CDR2 YYREEE (reference sequence). This CDR3 has 14 residues. The entire variable domain, with the rest obtained from reference TRBV5-4 and TRBJ1-2, is as follows: ETGVTQSPTHLIKTRGQQVTLRCSSQSGHNTVSWYQQALGQGPQFIFQYYREEENGRGNFPPRFSGLQFPNYSSELNVNALELDDSALYLCASSLGQTYYGYTFGSGTRLTVV.

The chain joins TRBV5-1 to TRBJ2-7; D might be TRBD1 (5 bases). This CDR3 comprises 12 residues. The germline V gene has CDR1 SGHRS and CDR2 YFSETQ. Trimming cost V 4 bases and J 2 bases, with 7 bases left between them. The chain's CDR3 is CASSDSTYEQYF. CDR3 bases: TGCGCCAGCAGCGACAGTACCTACGAGCAGTACTTC.

The chain combines TRBV7-9 with TRBJ2-2, with D perhaps TRBD1 or TRBD2 (6 bases each). Per germline, CDR1 SEHNR and CDR2 FQNEAQ (reference sequence). With 5 bases removed from V and 2 bases from J, the gap between germline ends came to 15 bases. The CDR3 contains 16 residues. This chain's CDR3 is CASSTEGGRNTGELFF. DNA for the CDR3: TGTGCCAGCAGCACCGAGGGGGGTAGAAACACCGGGGAGCTGTTTTTT.

This chain connects TRBV6-1 to TRBJ1-3; 8 nucleotides line up with TRBD1. The V gene's germline CDR1 is MNHNS and CDR2 SASEGT. The CDR3 is 16 residues long. The ends lost 4 bases at V and 0 bases at J; junction bases unmatched: 5. CDR3 DNA: TGTGCCAGCAGTGGGGACAGGAGCCGCTCTGGAAACACCATATATTTT. As protein: CASSGDRSRSGNTIYF.

This chain joins TRBV9 and TRBJ1-4; perhaps TRBD1 as D (5 bases). This CDR3 contains 15 residues. The V end was cut by 4 bases, the J end by 1 base, with 11 bases between. Germline CDR1 SGDLS, CDR2 YYNGEE. This CDR3 reads CASSPGGITNEKLFF. The CDR3 nucleotides are TGTGCCAGCAGCCCCGGGGGGATAACTAATGAAAAACTGTTTTTT.

The chain has TRBV25-1 and TRBJ2-7, with D possibly TRBD1 on 6 matching bases. Deletions cut 5 bases from V and 7 bases from J, with 12 bases between. Germline assignment: CDR1 MGHDK and CDR2 SYGVNS. This CDR3 has 12 residues. This CDR3 reads CASSKTGWEQYF. The CDR3 DNA follows: TGTGCCAGCAGTAAAACAGGGTGGGAGCAGTACTTC.

V gene TRBV29-1 combines with J gene TRBJ2-3; maybe TRBD2 (6 bases). V was clipped by 3 bases and J by 5 bases, with 15 bases between them. CDR3 length: 14 amino acids. Germline loops: CDR1 SQVTM, CDR2 ANQGSEA. This CDR3 is CSVDEAGRRDTQYF. The CDR3 DNA follows: TGCAGCGTTGACGAGGCAGGGAGGAGAGATACGCAGTATTTT.